A selection of T cell receptor beta chains follows, all from one sample in a study of blood T cells in healthy people across ages. TCRdb re-derived calls from the 5' RACE reads in MiXCR, one entry per CDR3 protein. The table lists 1.4 million to 1.5 million distinct CDR3 sequences, 35% to 45% of them singletons, with roughly 7.9% in the top ten. The specimen was blood. The receptors shown here come from a young woman in good health. Each CDR3 is given with its conserved first and last residue. D genes are given only for firm matches. Size values are once, few and many counts, or a class for expanded clones, and some rows have none.

D gene: -
J gene: TRBJ1-2
V gene: TRBV15
clone size: few
CDR3 protein: CATSRPDTRYYGYTF
CDR3 DNA: TGTGCCACCAGCAGACCGGACACGAGATACTATGGCTACACCTTC

D gene: TRBD1
J gene: TRBJ2-7
V gene: TRBV2
clone size: few
CDR3 protein: CASQTGGPYEQYF
CDR3 DNA: TGTGCCAGCCAGACAGGGGGCCCCTACGAGCAGTACTTC

D gene: -
J gene: TRBJ2-7
V gene: TRBV6-6
clone size: few
CDR3 protein: CASSQTGNSYEQYF
CDR3 DNA: TGTGCCAGCAGTCAGACAGGAAACTCCTACGAGCAGTACTTC

D gene: TRBD1
J gene: TRBJ1-2
V gene: TRBV2
clone size: -
CDR3 protein: CASSDFFPGQGSGYTF
CDR3 DNA: TGTGCCAGCAGTGATTTTTTCCCGGGACAGGGGAGTGGCTACACCTTC

D gene: -
J gene: TRBJ1-5
V gene: TRBV5-1
clone size: -
CDR3 protein: CASSRTAGLNQPQHF
CDR3 DNA: TGCGCCAGCAGCCGCACGGCCGGTCTCAATCAGCCCCAGCATTTT

D gene: TRBD2
J gene: TRBJ2-1
V gene: TRBV4-1
clone size: many
CDR3 protein: CASSQAGRGGVYEQFF
CDR3 DNA: TGCGCCAGCAGCCAAGCCGGGCGGGGGGGCGTCTATGAGCAGTTCTTC

D gene: TRBD2
J gene: TRBJ2-3
V gene: TRBV2
clone size: -
CDR3 protein: CASSEPSGVGDTQYF
CDR3 DNA: TGTGCCAGCAGTGAGCCTAGCGGGGTGGGAGATACGCAGTATTTT

D gene: -
J gene: TRBJ1-1
V gene: TRBV28
clone size: -
CDR3 protein: CASDRALNTEAFF
CDR3 DNA: TGTGCCAGCGATCGGGCCCTGAACACTGAAGCTTTCTTT

D gene: -
J gene: TRBJ2-5
V gene: TRBV7-8
clone size: -
CDR3 protein: CASSLGGPLGGTQYF
CDR3 DNA: TGTGCCAGCAGCTTAGGGGGCCCATTGGGTGGGACCCAGTACTTC

D gene: -
J gene: TRBJ2-7
V gene: TRBV20-1
clone size: few
CDR3 protein: CSASPSGTYEQYF
CDR3 DNA: TGCAGTGCTAGCCCCTCAGGGACCTACGAGCAGTACTTC

D gene: TRBD1
J gene: TRBJ1-1
V gene: TRBV20-1
clone size: -
CDR3 protein: CSAPITTGGTEAFF
CDR3 DNA: TGCAGTGCTCCGATCACTACAGGGGGCACTGAAGCTTTCTTT

D gene: -
J gene: TRBJ2-7
V gene: TRBV6-2/TRBV6-3
clone size: -
CDR3 protein: CASGLQGPYEQYF
CDR3 DNA: TGTGCCAGCGGTTTACAGGGCCCCTACGAGCAGTACTTC

D gene: TRBD1
J gene: TRBJ1-2
V gene: TRBV18
clone size: -
CDR3 protein: CASSPAGQLNYGYTF
CDR3 DNA: TGTGCCAGCTCACCCGCGGGACAGCTTAACTATGGCTACACCTTC

D gene: TRBD1
J gene: TRBJ1-4
V gene: TRBV29-1
clone size: -
CDR3 protein: CSVESTDREGEKLFF
CDR3 DNA: TGCAGCGTTGAATCAACTGACAGGGAGGGCGAAAAACTGTTTTTT

D gene: -
J gene: TRBJ2-5
V gene: TRBV2
clone size: few
CDR3 protein: CASREAETQYF
CDR3 DNA: TGTGCCAGCAGGGAAGCGGAGACCCAGTACTTC

D gene: -
J gene: TRBJ2-3
V gene: TRBV29-1
clone size: -
CDR3 protein: CSVSGQPTLGTDTQYF
CDR3 DNA: TGCAGCGTTTCCGGGCAACCCACCTTAGGCACAGATACGCAGTATTTT

D gene: -
J gene: TRBJ2-5
V gene: TRBV27
clone size: few
CDR3 protein: CASSLSILAETQYF
CDR3 DNA: TGTGCCAGCAGTTTATCGATATTGGCGGAGACCCAGTACTTC

D gene: -
J gene: TRBJ2-1
V gene: TRBV7-2
clone size: -
CDR3 protein: CASSRVRGSSSYNEQFF
CDR3 DNA: TGTGCCAGCAGCCGAGTAAGGGGCTCAAGCTCCTACAATGAGCAGTTCTTC

D gene: TRBD1
J gene: TRBJ1-2
V gene: TRBV5-6
clone size: -
CDR3 protein: CASSLTVQGDYGYTF
CDR3 DNA: TGTGCCAGCAGCTTGACCGTACAGGGGGACTATGGCTACACCTTC

D gene: -
J gene: TRBJ2-7
V gene: TRBV12-5
clone size: -
CDR3 protein: CASGLESEQYF
CDR3 DNA: TGTGCTAGTGGTCTAGAAAGCGAGCAGTACTTC

D gene: TRBD1
J gene: TRBJ1-2
V gene: TRBV20-1
clone size: -
CDR3 protein: CSARDASTGGTGYTF
CDR3 DNA: TGCAGTGCTAGAGATGCCTCGACAGGGGGCACAGGCTACACCTTC

D gene: TRBD1
J gene: TRBJ1-5
V gene: TRBV6-1
clone size: -
CDR3 protein: CASRGQGGSQPQHF
CDR3 DNA: TGTGCCAGCAGGGGACAGGGGGGCTCTCAGCCCCAGCATTTT

D gene: TRBD2
J gene: TRBJ2-7
V gene: TRBV28
clone size: -
CDR3 protein: CASSTRGDGSYEQYF
CDR3 DNA: TGTGCCAGCAGTACCCGGGGGGATGGGTCCTACGAGCAGTACTTC

D gene: -
J gene: TRBJ2-4
V gene: TRBV12-3/TRBV12-4
clone size: once
CDR3 protein: CASSLNLVGIQYF
CDR3 DNA: TGTGCCAGCAGTTTGAATCTAGTTGGCATTCAGTACTTC

D gene: -
J gene: TRBJ2-2
V gene: TRBV9
clone size: -
CDR3 protein: CASSVGPPGGELFF
CDR3 DNA: TGTGCCAGCAGCGTAGGACCCCCCGGTGGGGAGCTGTTTTTT

D gene: -
J gene: TRBJ2-2
V gene: TRBV2
clone size: -
CDR3 protein: CASSGPGTKTGELFF
CDR3 DNA: TGTGCCAGCAGTGGACCCGGGACAAAAACCGGGGAGCTGTTTTTT

D gene: -
J gene: TRBJ2-6
V gene: TRBV10-3
clone size: -
CDR3 protein: CAISESSGANVLTF
CDR3 DNA: TGTGCCATCAGTGAAAGCTCTGGGGCCAACGTCCTGACTTTC

D gene: TRBD2
J gene: TRBJ2-7
V gene: TRBV6-1
clone size: -
CDR3 protein: CASSETGGPWEQYF
CDR3 DNA: TGTGCCAGCAGTGAGACGGGAGGGCCGTGGGAGCAGTACTTC

D gene: -
J gene: TRBJ2-7
V gene: TRBV5-8
clone size: -
CDR3 protein: CASSLDRPSSYEQYF
CDR3 DNA: TGTGCCAGCAGCTTGGACAGGCCGAGCTCCTACGAGCAGTACTTC

D gene: TRBD1
J gene: TRBJ2-7
V gene: TRBV5-1
clone size: -
CDR3 protein: CASKSQGDEQYF
CDR3 DNA: TGCGCCAGCAAATCCCAGGGGGACGAGCAGTACTTC

D gene: TRBD2
J gene: TRBJ2-7
V gene: TRBV7-9
clone size: -
CDR3 protein: CASSPSAGRNEQYF
CDR3 DNA: TGTGCCAGCAGCCCCTCAGCGGGGAGGAACGAGCAGTACTTC